This T cell receptor (beta chain) emerged from a study of human T cells and chemical hapten exposure. Sample time point: patch test 2, 6 weeks after DPC sensitization. Treatment indicated: therapeutic diphenylcyclopropenone sensitization with weekly scalp DPC. This clonotype was observed a few times. TCRdb fed the RACE reads into MiXCR, producing one record per CDR3 protein. The sample records 73,000 or so distinct CDR3 sequences, 8.5% being singletons. The sequence came from a woman aged 45-60 years with alopecia areata. Some clones in this sample may be carry-over from other donors' samples. The specimen comprised whole blood, sampled in connection with sensitization to the hapten diphenylcyclopropenone (DPC).

The chain's CDR3 is CASSPFSGGAEEQFF. CDR3 DNA sequence: TGTGCCAGCAGTCCTTTCAGCGGGGGGGCGGAAGAGCAGTTCTTC. The gene calls are TRBV12-3 or TRBV12-4 and TRBJ2-1, with 10 bases lining up with TRBD2. This CDR3 has 15 residues. V lost 5 bases and J lost 10; bases outside the gene matches: 11.